This T cell receptor beta chain was observed in a study of blood T cell repertoires in COVID-19. On the study more broadly: Acute and convalescent COVID-19 specimens originated in the United States, Italy and Spain.

Original methodology: Amplifying reference gene primers gave estimates of nucleated cell counts. Clones were sequenced by immunoSEQ multiplex PCR, and TCRdb holds only the in-frame ones, with some missing. The DNA was the basis for D and trimming; V, J and clone size are from that table. The sample has 50,000 or so clones; less than 90% are singletons. The CDR3 sequence is 14 residues long. The germline CDR1 and CDR2 sequences are SQVTM and ANQGSEA. V lost 7 bases to trimming and J lost 4 bases, with 17 bases between them. The TCR sequence derives from a human donor in a cohort sampled during active COVID-19. Sequencing input: peripheral blood. The V and J genes are TRBV29-1 and TRBJ1-3; tentative D call: TRBD1 (6 bases). Here the CDR3 reads CSAESGVGGNTIYF. The CDR3 DNA reads as TGCAGCGCTGAGTCAGGGGTCGGGGGAAACACCATATATTTT. The full variable domain, with the rest looked up from reference TRBV29-1 and TRBJ1-3, is SAVISQKPSRDICQRGTSLTIQCQVDSQVTMMFWYRQQPGQSLTLIATANQGSEATYESGFVIDKFPISRPNLTFSTLTVSNMSPEDSSIYLCSAESGVGGNTIYFGEGSWLTVV.